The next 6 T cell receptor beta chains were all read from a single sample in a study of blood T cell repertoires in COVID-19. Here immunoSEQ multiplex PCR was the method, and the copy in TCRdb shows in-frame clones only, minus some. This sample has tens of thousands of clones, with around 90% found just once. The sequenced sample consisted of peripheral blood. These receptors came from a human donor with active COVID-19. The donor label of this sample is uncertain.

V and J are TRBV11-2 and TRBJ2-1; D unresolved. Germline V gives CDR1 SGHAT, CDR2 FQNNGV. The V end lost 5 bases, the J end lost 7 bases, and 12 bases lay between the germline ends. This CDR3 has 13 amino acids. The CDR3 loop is CASSPGVRNEQFF. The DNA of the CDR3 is TGTGCCAGCAGCCCTGGAGTTAGAAATGAGCAGTTCTTC. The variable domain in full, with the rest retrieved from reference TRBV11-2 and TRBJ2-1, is EAGVAQSPRYKIIEKRQSVAFWCNPISGHATLYWYQQILGQGPKLLIQFQNNGVVDDSQLPKDRFSAERLKGVDSTLKIQPAKLEDSAVYLCASSPGVRNEQFFGPGTRLTVL.

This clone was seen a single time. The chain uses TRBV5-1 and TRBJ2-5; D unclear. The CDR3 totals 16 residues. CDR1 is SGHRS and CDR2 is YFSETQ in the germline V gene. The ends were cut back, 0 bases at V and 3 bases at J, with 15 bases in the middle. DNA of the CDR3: TGCGCCAGCAGCTTGGAACCTGGCGGTGGAGAAGAGACCCAGTACTTC. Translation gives CASSLEPGGGEETQYF.

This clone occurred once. CDR3 sequence: CASSFEGARSDYGYTF. The DNA for the CDR3 is TGCGCCAGCAGCTTCGAGGGGGCGAGGTCTGACTATGGCTACACCTTC. The V call is TRBV5-1, the J call TRBJ1-2; 7 bases line up with TRBD1. V dropped 2 bases and J dropped 3; count of bases not matched to a gene: 10. This CDR3 region has 16 residues. CDR1 and CDR2 from the germline V gene are SGHRS and YFSETQ.

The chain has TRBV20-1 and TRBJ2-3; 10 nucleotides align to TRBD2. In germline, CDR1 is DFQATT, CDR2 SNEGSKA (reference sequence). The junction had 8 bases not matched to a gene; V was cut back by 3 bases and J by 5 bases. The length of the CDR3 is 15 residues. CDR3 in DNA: TGCAGTGCTAGTCCCCTAGCGGGGGCGGGAGATACGCAGTATTTT. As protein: CSASPLAGAGDTQYF.

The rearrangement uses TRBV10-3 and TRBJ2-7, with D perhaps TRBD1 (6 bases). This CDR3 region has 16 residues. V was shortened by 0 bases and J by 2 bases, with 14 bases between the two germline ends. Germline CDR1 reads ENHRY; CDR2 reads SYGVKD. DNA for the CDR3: TGTGCCATCAGTGAGTCCCACGGACAGACAACCTACGAGCAGTACTTC. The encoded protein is CAISESHGQTTYEQYF.

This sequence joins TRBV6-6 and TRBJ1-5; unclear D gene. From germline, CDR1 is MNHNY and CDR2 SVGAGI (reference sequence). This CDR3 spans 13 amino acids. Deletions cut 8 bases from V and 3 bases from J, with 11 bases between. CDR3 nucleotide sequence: TGTGCCAGCCGAGGTGGACTCAATCAGCCCCAGCATTTT. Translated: CASRGGLNQPQHF.